This TCR beta chain was sequenced for a study of T cells in Graves' hyperthyroidism and ophthalmopathy (dated by TCRdb to about 2019). The study in broad terms: To identify distinguishing TCR V-J signatures, a discovery cohort of some 100 patients was used, comprising under 45 with Graves' ophthalmopathy and some 57 with stable Graves' hyperthyroidism. The roughly 91 discovery patients were randomly divided into training and test sets at a 7:3 ratio. Once sampling was done, hyperthyroidism patients were given methimazole at a starting dose of 30 mg daily, whereas ophthalmopathy patients were given high-dose intravenous methylprednisolone. The paper reports TCR Vbeta CDR3 sequencing of approximately 130 peripheral blood samples: 40 to 45 ophthalmopathy, over 70 hyperthyroidism and roughly 17 progressor patients. Prospective prediction of ophthalmopathy was tested in an independent validation cohort of 18 hyperthyroidism patients and 15 to 17 patients who later progressed to ophthalmopathy. The study also compared thyroid tissue and blood T-cell repertoires from about six Graves' hyperthyroidism patients.

Taken from the germline V gene, the CDR1 and CDR2 loops are KGHDR and SFDVKD. CDR3 length: 19 amino acids, cysteine to phenylalanine. Only the CDR3 portion is preserved as DNA: 57 bases, with reading frame beginning at the first base. V loses 5 bases of germline sequence and J loses 4 bases, and the interval between the two ends is 25 bases. Exclusion was applied to patients with uncontrolled infections, other autoimmune diseases, pregnancy or lactation. Diagnoses were established on the basis of clinical symptoms, serum thyroxine and TRAb, thyroid ultrasound, and orbital computed tomography. Total RNA was extracted with Trizol reagent, and quality was checked on an Agilent 2100 Bioanalyzer. Beyond this particular receptor, the publication reports: During validation, the model predicted progression to ophthalmopathy a median of approximately 6.5 months ahead of onset, with approximately 71% sensitivity and 72% to 80% specificity. Most expanded thyroid clonotypes (frequency above 0.001) were also detected in blood, a finding suggesting that blood repertoires may reflect thyroid immune responses. Ophthalmopathy was separated from stable hyperthyroidism by a 13 V-J signature model, with over 85% sensitivity and approximately 81% specificity obtained in cross-validation and 80%/75% obtained in testing. No statistical method was used to set the sample size in advance, and investigators knew the group allocation.

TCR beta CDR3 regions were amplified from RNA transcripts. For the first round of RT-PCR on the TCR CDR3, the HTBI primer set was used together with the Qiagen OneStep RT-PCR kit. Libraries were constructed in a second round of multiplex PCR, after which size selection and purification were carried out. Sequencing of the libraries was done on an Illumina HiSeq2000 using paired-end 100 bp reads. The original methods were these. SOAPnuke was used to process the raw data, removing reads that contained adapters or uncalled bases, had a mean Phred below 15, or lacked an exact match to the constant primer or identifier. COPE v1.2.5 was used to merge high-quality paired reads, and clonotypes were defined as unique nucleotide sequences. MiTCR v1.1 was used to align clonotypes to the IMGT TRBV, TRBD and TRBJ reference segments. The analysis included only V-J combinations with a frequency above 0.0001, which together covered roughly 99% of the repertoires. A TCS score was defined as the ratio between F50 (clonal expansion) and ExV (chaos), using BLOSUM62-based TCRdist between CDR3 peptides within each V-J. Welch's t-statistics and random forest reduced just over 500 V-J features to under 15, which were used in a naive Bayes classifier (R e1071). Thyroid-blood repertoire similarity was quantified with the Morisita-Horn index. TCRdb trimmed public reads at Q25 via fastp, called clones via MiXCR and kept in-frame beta chains. Each CDR3 protein appears once, grouped with its most common genes and DNA. The V and J calls follow TCRdb's processing rather than the paper's. This sample lists 500,000 to 800,000 distinct CDR3 sequences; roughly 46% were detected once. In total, the top ten clones hold 7% to 7.5% of the sample.

This clonotype showed up just a few times. Its target antigen remains unknown. No base-level quality is on record; no much larger clone is a single base apart. The chain uses TRBV24-1 and TRBJ2-2, and the D gene may be TRBD2, 6 bases matching. The clonotype originates from an adult man with Graves' disease, either hyperthyroidism or ophthalmopathy (not recorded which). The sequenced sample consisted of peripheral blood or thyroid tissue (not recorded which). The CDR3 here reads CATSGLPGVTRGSTGELFF. The DNA sequence reads TGTGCCACCAGTGGGCTACCGGGGGTGACTAGAGGCAGCACCGGGGAGCTGTTTTTT.